The 9 T cell receptor beta chains presented below share a single source sample, sequenced in a study of T-cell memory formation after mild COVID-19 (dated by TCRdb to the early 2020s). The library was generated by 5' RACE. TCRdb names Illumina NovaSeq 6000 as the instrument used. TCRdb reprocessing: public reads trimmed at Q25 with fastp, clones called with MiXCR, in-frame beta chains kept. Each record represents a unique CDR3 protein, reported with the most common genes and DNA among its rows. In this sample the table shows 65,000 to 100,000 distinct CDR3 sequences, roughly 12% of which occur a single time. The top ten clones comprise 40% to 45% of the sample. Sample: PBMCs or a T cell subset sorted from them (not recorded which). The receptor set was obtained from a man aged 18 to 30 who had mild COVID-19 (a few samples of this study predate the infection). The sample titles of this study are shuffled in the database, so cell type and time point are left out; the donor was told from shared clones.

The chain is built from TRBV7-3 and TRBJ2-3; D possibly uses TRBD1 or TRBD2 (5 bases each). V shed 2 bases and J shed 6 bases, with 12 bases lying between them. Per the germline V gene, CDR1 is SGHTA and CDR2 is FQGTGA. The CDR3 is 14 residues long. The CDR3 DNA reads TGTGCCAGCAGCTTAGAGGGTGGGACGGATACGCAGTATTTT. It translates to CASSLEGGTDTQYF.

There are a few counts of this clonotype. This sequence joins TRBV4-1 and TRBJ2-7, with 7 bases that match TRBD1. The CDR3 sequence is 15 residues long. The germline V gene encodes CDR1 MGHRA and CDR2 YSYEKL. V shed 3 bases and J 4 bases; nucleotides not matched to a gene: 9. The CDR3 loop is CASSQVQGVSYEQYF. CDR3 nucleotides: TGCGCCAGCAGCCAGGTCCAGGGGGTTTCGTACGAGCAGTACTTC.

The gene calls are TRBV7-2 and TRBJ2-3; 7 bases line up with TRBD1. Germline V gene lookup returns CDR1 SGHTA and CDR2 FQGNSA. V lost 4 bases to trimming and J lost 2 bases; unmatched junction nucleotides: 6. The CDR3 length is 15 residues. The CDR3 region is CASSWDSRSTDTQYF. Here the CDR3 DNA reads TGTGCCAGCAGCTGGGACAGCCGATCCACAGATACGCAGTATTTT.

The rearrangement uses TRBV7-9 and TRBJ1-5; maybe TRBD1 (5 bases). CDR3 length: 15 residues. Trimming pared 6 bases from V and 5 bases from J, leaving 17 bases between. CDR1 is SEHNR, CDR2 FQNEAQ, per germline (reference sequence). This CDR3 is CASSLGWGEDQPQHF. CDR3 bases: TGTGCCAGCAGTCTAGGATGGGGGGAAGATCAGCCCCAGCATTTT.

This clonotype was seen a few times. This chain uses TRBV7-9 with TRBJ2-1, with 8 bases fitting TRBD2. This CDR3 contains 16 residues. Trimming took 4 bases from V and 8 from J; bases not matched to a gene: 13. In germline, CDR1 is SEHNR, CDR2 FQNEAQ (reference sequence). In DNA form, the CDR3 reads TGTGCCAGCAGCTCCTTATTCGGGGGGGCCGATCATGAGCAGTTCTTC. Translation gives CASSSLFGGADHEQFF.

The rearrangement links TRBV6-4 to TRBJ1-5, with TRBD1 matching over 10 bases. The V segment lost 6 bases and the J segment 7 bases; nucleotides outside the gene matches: 6. Germline V lookup: CDR1 MRHNA, CDR2 SNTAGT. This CDR3 comprises 14 residues. CDR3 amino acids: CASSPTGGGQPQHF. The CDR3 nucleotides read TGTGCCAGCAGCCCGACAGGGGGCGGCCAGCCCCAGCATTTT.

This chain joins TRBV11-2 and TRBJ2-1, with 9 bases lining up with TRBD2. V lost 2 bases and J lost 4; bases outside the gene matches: 6. The CDR3 extends over 16 amino acids. From germline, CDR1 is SGHAT and CDR2 FQNNGV. CDR3: CASSLTPSGEYNEQFF. CDR3 nucleotides: TGTGCCAGCAGCTTAACTCCTAGCGGGGAGTACAATGAGCAGTTCTTC.

The chain is built from TRBV5-1 and TRBJ2-7; TRBD2 might be the D (6 bases). The V gene's germline CDR1 is SGHRS and CDR2 YFSETQ. V was pared by 1 base and J by 6 bases, with 14 bases between. This CDR3 spans 14 amino acids. CDR3 amino acids: CASSLNGGQGEQYV. Written as DNA, the CDR3 is TGCGCCAGCAGCTTGAATGGAGGGCAGGGCGAGCAGTACGTC.

The rearrangement joins TRBV6-2 or TRBV6-3 to TRBJ1-5; D unclear. There are 14 residues in the CDR3. The germline V gene has CDR1 MNHEY and CDR2 SVGEGT. Trimming removed 4 bases from V and 0 bases from J, with 7 bases in between. The CDR3 sequence: CASSSGHSNQPQHF. The CDR3 region has the DNA TGTGCCAGCAGTTCCGGCCATAGCAATCAGCCCCAGCATTTT.